Listed below are T cell receptor beta chains from one sample, sequenced in a study of CD8+ T cells in alopecia areata. The repertoire was sequenced with immunoSEQ multiplex PCR; TCRdb's copy has only in-frame clones and lacks some. The top ten clones hold 20% to 25% of a sample with about 39,000 clones, roughly 65% of them seen once. Sequenced here: CD8+ T cells sorted from blood, sampled at week 4, from a patient treated with tofacitinib. The receptor set was obtained from a human donor with alopecia areata. Both conserved end residues are part of each CDR3. A D gene is named only where the DNA matches it firmly. Some rows mark clone size as missing; the rest say once, few, many or name a class of expanded clone.

J: TRBJ1-2
D: .
V: TRBV30
size: .
DNA: TGTGCCTGGACCATACAGGGTAGATATGGCTACACCTTC
CDR3: CAWTIQGRYGYTF

J: TRBJ2-1
D: .
V: TRBV7-9
size: .
DNA: TGTGCCAGCAGCTTAGTTGGGGGGCCGAATGAGCAGTTCTTC
CDR3: CASSLVGGPNEQFF

J: TRBJ1-1
D: .
V: TRBV30
size: .
DNA: TGTGCCTGGAACCTTGGACAGCTAAACACTGAAGCTTTCTTT
CDR3: CAWNLGQLNTEAFF

J: TRBJ2-1
D: TRBD2
V: TRBV6-1
size: .
DNA: TGTGCCAGCAGTGAATTTACTAGCGGGGGGGCCCGTGAGCAGTTCTTC
CDR3: CASSEFTSGGAREQFF

J: TRBJ1-2
D: .
V: TRBV5-1
size: few
DNA: TGCGCCAGCAGCCAAACGGCAGGGAGGCATGGCTACACCTTC
CDR3: CASSQTAGRHGYTF

J: TRBJ2-1
D: .
V: TRBV29-1
size: .
DNA: TGCAGCGCTCTCCCCTCCGGGACTGAGTACAATGAGCAGTTCTTC
CDR3: CSALPSGTEYNEQFF

J: TRBJ1-1
D: .
V: TRBV5-1
size: .
DNA: TGCGCCAGCAGCTTGGTTGCAGGAATGAACACTGAAGCTTTCTTT
CDR3: CASSLVAGMNTEAFF

J: TRBJ2-1
D: .
V: TRBV29-1
size: .
DNA: TGCAGCGTTGTAAGGAATGAGCAGTTCTTC
CDR3: CSVVRNEQFF

J: TRBJ2-7
D: TRBD2
V: TRBV30
size: .
DNA: TGTGCCTGGAGTTACGGGACTAGCGGCACCTACGAGCAGTACTTC
CDR3: CAWSYGTSGTYEQYF

J: TRBJ1-1
D: .
V: TRBV5-6
size: .
DNA: TGTGCCAGCAGCAGTGATGTGAACACTGAAGCTTTCTTT
CDR3: CASSSDVNTEAFF

J: TRBJ2-7
D: .
V: TRBV5-1
size: .
DNA: TGCGCCAGCAGTAACACCGGGACCGATGGGTACGAGCAGTACTTC
CDR3: CASSNTGTDGYEQYF

J: TRBJ1-5
D: .
V: TRBV29-1
size: .
DNA: TGCAGCGTTGTAGGTCAGCCCCAGCATTTT
CDR3: CSVVGQPQHF

J: TRBJ2-2
D: TRBD2
V: TRBV5-6
size: .
DNA: TGTGCCAGCAGCCAAGCGGGGGGGCCCCGGGAGCTGTTTTTT
CDR3: CASSQAGGPRELFF

J: TRBJ1-2
D: .
V: TRBV30
size: .
DNA: TGTGCCTGGAGATCGGGGAACTATGGCTACACCTTC
CDR3: CAWRSGNYGYTF

J: TRBJ2-1
D: .
V: TRBV29-1
size: .
DNA: TGCAGCGCCCCCAGTCCCGACAGAGGTGAGCAGTTCTTC
CDR3: CSAPSPDRGEQFF

J: TRBJ2-1
D: TRBD2
V: TRBV30
size: few
DNA: TGTGCCTGGAGTCCTAGCGGGGGGTACAATGAGCAGTTCTTC
CDR3: CAWSPSGGYNEQFF

J: TRBJ1-1
D: .
V: TRBV4-3
size: .
DNA: TGCGCCAGCAGCCAAGAACGGTTTGACACTGAAGCTTTCTTT
CDR3: CASSQERFDTEAFF

J: TRBJ2-2
D: .
V: TRBV29-1
size: .
DNA: TGCAGCGTTGTTGGGCTGAGGGCCGGGGAGCTGTTTTTT
CDR3: CSVVGLRAGELFF